This TCR beta chain originates from a study of blood T cell repertoires in COVID-19. Study-wide background: Sites across the United States, Italy and Spain contributed samples from acute and convalescent COVID-19. Nucleic acid was either cDNA or gDNA, and it came from T cells, B-cell-depleted T cells, or PBMCs.

Source study methods: Amplification of reference gene primers was used by the study to estimate nucleated cell counts. The method was immunoSEQ multiplex PCR; TCRdb's version includes in-frame clones alone and lacks a portion of them. Clone size and the V and J calls come from that table; the DNA yielded D and trimming. The table has 200,000 to 300,000 clones, 84% seen once. This clone has just one count. Trimming left V 1 base short and J 7 bases short, with 8 bases between. The V gene's germline CDR1 is SGHNT and CDR2 YENEEA. The CDR3 sequence is 13 residues long. Sequenced material: peripheral blood. The chain carries TRBV11-3 and TRBJ2-1, with D maybe TRBD2 (5 bases). The source of this sequence is a man aged 45-65 years with acute or convalescent COVID-19. The DNA of the CDR3 is TGTGCCAGCAGCTTAGTAGGAGGAAATGAGCAGTTCTTC. It translates to CASSLVGGNEQFF.